The 23 T cell receptor beta chains listed next were all sequenced from one sample in a study of blood T cell repertoires in COVID-19. Generated by immunoSEQ multiplex PCR, the TCRdb table keeps only in-frame clones and is missing some. This sample has about 150,000 clones; 79% occur once, and the top ten carry around 20%. Sample: PBMCs or T cells enriched from blood (not recorded which). Receptor source: a woman in her seventies in a cohort exposed to, infected with or recovered from COVID-19 (not recorded which).

The chain combines TRBV5-1 with TRBJ2-2; 10 bases are a match to TRBD2. V trimming: 0 bases; J trimming: 5 bases; junction bases outside the gene matches: 10. The CDR3 totals 18 residues. CDR1 and CDR2 from the germline V gene are SGHRS and YFSETQ. DNA of the CDR3: TGCGCCAGCAGCTTGGCCGCTAGCGGGAGTGCGGGAACCGGGGAGCTGTTTTTT. Translated, it gives CASSLAASGSAGTGELFF.

The chain has TRBV7-8 and TRBJ1-2; D is ambiguous. V lost 3 bases to trimming and J lost 4 bases, with 15 bases between them. Per the germline V gene, CDR1 is SGHVS and CDR2 is FQNEAQ. This CDR3 spans 15 amino acids. CDR3 region: CASSLAGSSGYGYTF. CDR3 DNA: TGTGCCAGCAGCTTGGCCGGGAGCTCTGGCTATGGCTACACCTTC.

The V gene is TRBV4-1, the J gene TRBJ2-1; 10 bases align to TRBD2. V lost 4 bases and J lost 6; bases outside the gene matches: 9. Germline V gene data show CDR1 as MGHRA and CDR2 as YSYEKL. The CDR3 spans 16 residues. The CDR3 DNA follows: TGCGCCAGCAGCCTTCTAGCGGGAGTTGAAGGCAATGAGCAGTTCTTC. Protein: CASSLLAGVEGNEQFF.

This chain joins TRBV7-9 and TRBJ1-2, with a weak D call TRBD1 (6 bases). The CDR3 runs to 16 residues. In germline, CDR1 is SEHNR, CDR2 FQNEAQ (reference sequence). Trimming cost V 2 bases and J 2 bases, with 15 bases left between them. The chain's CDR3 is CASSLQVADRNYGYTF. The CDR3 DNA is TGTGCCAGCAGCTTACAGGTAGCCGACAGGAACTATGGCTACACCTTC.

V gene TRBV5-1 combines with J gene TRBJ1-1; D unclear. The CDR3 contains 14 residues. Per germline, CDR1 SGHRS and CDR2 YFSETQ. Trimming removed 4 bases from V and 0 bases from J, with 10 bases in between. The DNA for the CDR3 is TGCGCCAGCAGCGCCCCGGGGATGAACACTGAAGCTTTCTTT. Residues: CASSAPGMNTEAFF.

V and J are TRBV5-6 and TRBJ2-1, with 11 bases fitting TRBD1. The ends lost 4 bases at V and 12 bases at J; junction bases unmatched: 18. Germline V gene data show CDR1 as SGHDT and CDR2 as YYEEEE. The CDR3 consists of 17 residues. CDR3 amino acids: CASSQVEISDRGLGQFF. DNA for the CDR3: TGTGCCAGCAGCCAGGTGGAAATCTCGGACAGGGGGCTTGGGCAGTTCTTC.

The gene calls are TRBV5-8 and TRBJ1-1; 7 bases fit TRBD1. The germline CDR1 and CDR2 sequences are SGHTS and YDEGEE. Losses at the gene ends were 5 bases for V and 4 bases for J; bases not matched to a gene: 8. This CDR3 has 14 residues. In DNA, the CDR3 is TGTGCCAGCAGGTCAGGGGGGCTTCTCACTGAAGCTTTCTTT. Residues: CASRSGGLLTEAFF.

V and J are TRBV27 and TRBJ2-7; D might be TRBD1 (5 bases). V lost 2 bases and J 6 bases, leaving 14 bases between the germline ends. Germline CDR1 reads MNHEY; CDR2 reads SMNVEV (reference sequence). This CDR3 region has 14 residues. The CDR3, as DNA: TGTGCCAGCAGTTTAGATGGGTCAGGGTTCGAGCAGTACTTC. It codes for CASSLDGSGFEQYF.

The genes are TRBV19 and TRBJ2-1; 9 nucleotides line up with TRBD2. Germline loops: CDR1 LNHDA, CDR2 SQIVND (reference sequence). The CDR3 has 15 residues. Trimming took 7 bases from V and 5 from J; bases not matched to a gene: 9. DNA of the CDR3: TGTGCCAGTAACATAGCGGGAGCCGGTGACAATGAGCAGTTCTTC. Translated, it gives CASNIAGAGDNEQFF.

The V and J genes are TRBV30 and TRBJ1-4; TRBD1 is a possible D gene (5 bases). There are 14 residues in the CDR3. CDR1 and CDR2 from the germline V gene are GTSNPN and SVGIG (reference sequence). V dropped 0 bases and J dropped 3 bases, with 8 bases sitting between them. CDR3 sequence (DNA): TGTGCCTGGAGTGTGGGGGGATCTAATGAAAAACTGTTTTTT. This codes for CAWSVGGSNEKLFF.

This chain links TRBV4-1 with TRBJ1-2; D might be TRBD1 (6 bases). CDR3 length: 16 residues. The V gene's germline CDR1 is MGHRA and CDR2 YSYEKL. V gave up 3 bases and J gave up 4 bases, with 18 bases separating them. CDR3 coding DNA: TGCGCCAGCAGCCATAGACATGGGGGCCCCTCCTATGGCTACACCTTC. Translating gives CASSHRHGGPSYGYTF.

The chain uses TRBV19 and TRBJ2-2; D might be TRBD1 (6 bases). The CDR3 is 12 residues long. V gave up 8 bases and J gave up 6 bases, with 10 bases separating them. From germline, CDR1 is LNHDA and CDR2 SQIVND (reference sequence). The CDR3 DNA reads as TGTGCCAGTCTCAGGGGCGCCGGGGAGCTGTTTTTT. Its translation: CASLRGAGELFF.

The chain links TRBV7-6 to TRBJ2-2; 8 bases are a match to TRBD1. CDR1 SGHVS and CDR2 FNYEAQ come from the germline V gene. After removal of 0 bases from V and 0 bases from J, the junction contained 3 bases not matched to a gene. The CDR3 runs to 17 residues. CDR3 amino acids: CASSLAAGGTNTGELFF. The CDR3 region has the DNA TGTGCCAGCAGCTTAGCAGCAGGGGGCACGAACACCGGGGAGCTGTTTTTT. The whole variable domain, filled in from reference TRBV7-6 and TRBJ2-2, reads GAGVSQSPRYKVTKRGQDVALRCDPISGHVSLYWYRQALGQGPEFLTYFNYEAQQDKSGLPNDRFSAERPEGSISTLTIQRTEQRDSAMYRCASSLAAGGTNTGELFFGEGSRLTVL.

This chain links TRBV7-9 with TRBJ1-2; D is unresolved. V dropped 4 bases and J dropped 8 bases, with 11 bases sitting between them. The CDR3 length is 12 residues. Per germline, CDR1 SEHNR and CDR2 FQNEAQ (reference sequence). Here the CDR3 reads CASSSRWEGYTF. The CDR3 coding sequence is TGTGCCAGCAGCTCCAGGTGGGAGGGCTACACCTTC.

This clone appeared a single time. V usage is TRBV9 and J usage is TRBJ1-2; D is unclear. Trimming cost V 4 bases and J 2 bases, with 12 bases left between them. From germline, CDR1 is SGDLS and CDR2 YYNGEE. The CDR3 spans 14 residues. The CDR3 loop is CASSQTRLNYGYTF. CDR3 nucleotide sequence: TGTGCCAGCAGCCAGACTCGTTTGAACTATGGCTACACCTTC.

This chain links TRBV19 with TRBJ1-1; no definite D call. Germline values: CDR1 LNHDA, CDR2 SQIVND (reference sequence). The V gene lost 1 base and the J gene lost 6 bases, with 12 bases spanning the gap. The CDR3 is 14 residues long. CDR3 amino acids: CASSIAGDGAEAFF. CDR3 DNA sequence: TGTGCCAGTAGTATAGCCGGGGATGGCGCTGAAGCTTTCTTT.

V gene TRBV30 combines with J gene TRBJ1-5, with D perhaps matching TRBD1 (6 bases). Germline loops: CDR1 GTSNPN, CDR2 SVGIG (reference sequence). This CDR3 is built from 15 residues. Trimming took 1 base from V and 1 from J, leaving 11 bases between them. The CDR3 spells CAWSAQGPSNQPQHF. As DNA, the CDR3 is TGTGCCTGGAGTGCACAGGGACCGAGCAATCAGCCCCAGCATTTT.

The chain links TRBV6-5 to TRBJ1-1; D is unresolved. The V gene's germline CDR1 is MNHEY and CDR2 SVGAGI. The CDR3 has 14 residues. V lost 6 bases and J lost 2, with 13 bases in between. The CDR3 here is CASRQNSPNTEAFF. In DNA form, the CDR3 reads TGTGCCAGCAGACAAAACAGCCCAAACACTGAAGCTTTCTTT.

The CDR3 coding sequence is TGTGCCAGTAGTAAACGAGGGACAGGGGGCAGCGAGACCCAGTACTTC. Its translation is CASSKRGTGGSETQYF. The chain joins TRBV19 to TRBJ2-5, with 12 bases lining up with TRBD1. The CDR3 spans 16 residues. After removal of 4 bases from V and 5 bases from J, the junction contained 8 bases not matched to a gene. The germline V gene has CDR1 LNHDA and CDR2 SQIVND (reference sequence).

The CDR3 DNA reads as TGTGCCAGCAGCCCAACAGACGGATCCTGGGACAGGGTCCCTGAAGCTTTCTTT. Amino acids: CASSPTDGSWDRVPEAFF. The V call is TRBV3-1 (or the pseudogene TRBV3-2), the J call TRBJ1-1; 9 nucleotides agree with TRBD1. This CDR3 comprises 18 residues. V was pared by 4 bases and J by 6 bases, with 18 bases of the junction left unmatched. The germline V gene encodes CDR1 LGHDT and CDR2 YNNKEL (reference sequence).

This chain uses TRBV6-5 with TRBJ2-1; no clear D. V was trimmed by 0 bases and J by 6 bases, leaving 3 bases between them. The CDR3 covers 12 residues. Per the germline V gene, CDR1 is MNHEY and CDR2 is SVGAGI. The CDR3 nucleotides are TGTGCCAGCAGTTACTCTAGCAATGAGCAGTTCTTC. Translation gives CASSYSSNEQFF.

The chain combines TRBV19 with TRBJ2-3, with D perhaps matching TRBD2 (6 bases). The CDR3 totals 12 residues. Germline V CDR1 and CDR2: LNHDA, SQIVND (reference sequence). Trimming pared 3 bases from V and 7 bases from J, leaving 8 bases between. The CDR3 nucleotides are TGTGCCAGTAGTATGACTAGACATACGCAGTATTTT. It yields the protein CASSMTRHTQYF.

The V gene is TRBV6-4, the J gene TRBJ1-1, with TRBD1 identical over 7 bases. V shed 6 bases, J shed 3 bases, and the junction held 10 bases outside the gene matches. The CDR3 length is 15 residues. Germline V gives CDR1 MRHNA, CDR2 SNTAGT. CDR3: CASSRQGFGDTEAFF. The CDR3 bases are TGTGCCAGCAGCCGACAGGGATTCGGGGACACTGAAGCTTTCTTT.